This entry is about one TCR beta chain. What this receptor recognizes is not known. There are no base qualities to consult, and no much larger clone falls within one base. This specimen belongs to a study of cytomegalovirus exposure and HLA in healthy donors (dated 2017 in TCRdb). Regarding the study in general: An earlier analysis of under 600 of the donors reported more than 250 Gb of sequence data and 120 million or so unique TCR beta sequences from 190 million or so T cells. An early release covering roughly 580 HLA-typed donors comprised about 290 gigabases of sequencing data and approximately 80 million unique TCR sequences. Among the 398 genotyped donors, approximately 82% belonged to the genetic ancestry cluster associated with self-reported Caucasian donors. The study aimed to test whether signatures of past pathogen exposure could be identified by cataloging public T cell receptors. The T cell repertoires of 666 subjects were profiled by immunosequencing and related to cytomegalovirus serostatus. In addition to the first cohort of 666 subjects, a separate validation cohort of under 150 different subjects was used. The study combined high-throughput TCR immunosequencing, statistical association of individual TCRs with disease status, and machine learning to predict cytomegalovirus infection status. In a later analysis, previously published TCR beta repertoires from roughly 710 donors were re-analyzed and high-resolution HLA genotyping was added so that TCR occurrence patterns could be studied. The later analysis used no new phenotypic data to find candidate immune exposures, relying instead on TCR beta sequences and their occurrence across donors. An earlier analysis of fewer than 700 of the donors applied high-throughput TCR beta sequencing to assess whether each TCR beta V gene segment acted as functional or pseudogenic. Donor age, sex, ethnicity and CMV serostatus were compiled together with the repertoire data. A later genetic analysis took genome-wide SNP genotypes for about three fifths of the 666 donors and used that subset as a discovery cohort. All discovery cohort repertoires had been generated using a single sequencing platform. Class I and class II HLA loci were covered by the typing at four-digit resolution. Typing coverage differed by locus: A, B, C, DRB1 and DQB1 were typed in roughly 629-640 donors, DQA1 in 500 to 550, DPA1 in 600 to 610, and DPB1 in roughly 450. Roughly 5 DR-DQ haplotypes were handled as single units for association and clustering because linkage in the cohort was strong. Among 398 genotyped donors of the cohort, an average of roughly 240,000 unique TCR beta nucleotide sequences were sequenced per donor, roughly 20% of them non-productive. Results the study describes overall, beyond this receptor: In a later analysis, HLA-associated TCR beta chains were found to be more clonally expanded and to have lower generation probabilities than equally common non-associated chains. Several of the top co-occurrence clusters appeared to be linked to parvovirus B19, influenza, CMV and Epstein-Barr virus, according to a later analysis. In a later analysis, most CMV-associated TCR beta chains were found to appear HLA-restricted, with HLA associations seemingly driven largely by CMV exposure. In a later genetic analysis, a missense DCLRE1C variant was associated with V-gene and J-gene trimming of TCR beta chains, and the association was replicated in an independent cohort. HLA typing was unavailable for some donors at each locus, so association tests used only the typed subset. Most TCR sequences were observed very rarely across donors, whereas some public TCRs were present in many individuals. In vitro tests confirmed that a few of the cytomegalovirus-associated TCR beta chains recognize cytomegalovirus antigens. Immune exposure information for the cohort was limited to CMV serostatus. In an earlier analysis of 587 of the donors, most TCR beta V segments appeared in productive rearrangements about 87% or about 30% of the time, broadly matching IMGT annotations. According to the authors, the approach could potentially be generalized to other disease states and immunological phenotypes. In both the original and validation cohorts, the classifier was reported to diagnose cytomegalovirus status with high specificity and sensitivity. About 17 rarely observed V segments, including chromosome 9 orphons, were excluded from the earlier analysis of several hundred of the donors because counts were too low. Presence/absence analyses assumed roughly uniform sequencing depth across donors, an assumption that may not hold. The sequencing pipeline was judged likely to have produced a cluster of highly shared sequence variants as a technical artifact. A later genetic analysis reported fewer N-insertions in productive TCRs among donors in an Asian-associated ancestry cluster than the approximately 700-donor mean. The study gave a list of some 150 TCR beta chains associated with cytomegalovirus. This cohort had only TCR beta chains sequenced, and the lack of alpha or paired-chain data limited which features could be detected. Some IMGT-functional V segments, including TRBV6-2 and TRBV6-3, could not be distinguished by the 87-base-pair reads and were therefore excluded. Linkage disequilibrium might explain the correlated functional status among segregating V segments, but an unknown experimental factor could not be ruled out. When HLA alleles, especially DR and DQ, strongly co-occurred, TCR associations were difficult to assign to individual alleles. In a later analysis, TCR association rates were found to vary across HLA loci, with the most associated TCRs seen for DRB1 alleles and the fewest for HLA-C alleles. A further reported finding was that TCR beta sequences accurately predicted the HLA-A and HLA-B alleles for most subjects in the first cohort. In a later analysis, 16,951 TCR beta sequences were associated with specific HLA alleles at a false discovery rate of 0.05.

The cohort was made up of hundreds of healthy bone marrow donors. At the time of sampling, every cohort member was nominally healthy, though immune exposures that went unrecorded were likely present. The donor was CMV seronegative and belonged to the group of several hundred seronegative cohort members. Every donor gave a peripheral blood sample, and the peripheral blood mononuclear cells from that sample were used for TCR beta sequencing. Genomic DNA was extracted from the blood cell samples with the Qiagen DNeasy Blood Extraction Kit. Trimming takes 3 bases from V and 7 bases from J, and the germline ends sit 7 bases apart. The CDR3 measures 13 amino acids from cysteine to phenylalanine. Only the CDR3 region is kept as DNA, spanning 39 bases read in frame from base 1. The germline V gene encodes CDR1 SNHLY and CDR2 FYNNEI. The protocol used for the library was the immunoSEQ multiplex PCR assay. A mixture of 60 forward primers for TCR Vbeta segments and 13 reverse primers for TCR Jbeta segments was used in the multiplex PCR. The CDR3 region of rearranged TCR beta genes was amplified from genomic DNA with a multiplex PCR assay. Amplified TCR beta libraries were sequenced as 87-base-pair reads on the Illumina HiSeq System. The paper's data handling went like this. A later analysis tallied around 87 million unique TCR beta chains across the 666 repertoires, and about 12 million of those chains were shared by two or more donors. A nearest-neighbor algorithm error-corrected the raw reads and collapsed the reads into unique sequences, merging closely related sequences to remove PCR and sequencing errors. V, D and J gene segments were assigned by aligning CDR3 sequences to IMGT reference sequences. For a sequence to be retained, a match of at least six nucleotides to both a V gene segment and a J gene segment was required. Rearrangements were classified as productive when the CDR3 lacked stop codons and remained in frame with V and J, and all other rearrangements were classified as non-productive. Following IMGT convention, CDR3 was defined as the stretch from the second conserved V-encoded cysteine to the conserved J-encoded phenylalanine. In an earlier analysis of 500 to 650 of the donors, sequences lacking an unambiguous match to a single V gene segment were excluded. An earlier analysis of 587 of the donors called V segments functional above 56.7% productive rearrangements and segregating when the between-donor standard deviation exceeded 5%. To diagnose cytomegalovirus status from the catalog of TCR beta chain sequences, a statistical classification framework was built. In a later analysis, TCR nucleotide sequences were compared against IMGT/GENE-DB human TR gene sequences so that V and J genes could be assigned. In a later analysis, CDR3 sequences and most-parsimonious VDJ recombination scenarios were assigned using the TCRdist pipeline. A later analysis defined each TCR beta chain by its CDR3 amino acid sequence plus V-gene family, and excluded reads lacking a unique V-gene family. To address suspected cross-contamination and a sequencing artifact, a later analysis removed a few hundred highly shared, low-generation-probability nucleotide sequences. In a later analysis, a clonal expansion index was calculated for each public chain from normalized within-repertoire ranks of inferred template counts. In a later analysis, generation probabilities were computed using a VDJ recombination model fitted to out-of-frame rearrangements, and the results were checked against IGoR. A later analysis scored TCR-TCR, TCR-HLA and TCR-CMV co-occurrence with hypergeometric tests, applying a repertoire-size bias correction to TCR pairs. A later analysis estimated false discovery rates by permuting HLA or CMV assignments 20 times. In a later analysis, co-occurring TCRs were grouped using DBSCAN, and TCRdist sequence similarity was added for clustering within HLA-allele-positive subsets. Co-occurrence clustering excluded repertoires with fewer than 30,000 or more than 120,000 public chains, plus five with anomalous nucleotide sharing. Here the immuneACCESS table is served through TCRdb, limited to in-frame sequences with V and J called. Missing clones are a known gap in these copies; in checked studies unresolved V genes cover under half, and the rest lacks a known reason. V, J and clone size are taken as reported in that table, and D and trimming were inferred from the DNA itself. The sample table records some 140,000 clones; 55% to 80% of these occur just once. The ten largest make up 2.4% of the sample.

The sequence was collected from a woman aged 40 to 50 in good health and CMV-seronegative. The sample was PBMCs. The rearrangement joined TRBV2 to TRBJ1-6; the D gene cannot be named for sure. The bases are TGTGCCAGCAGTGAGGGCCGAAATTCACCCCTCCACTTT. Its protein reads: CASSEGRNSPLHF.